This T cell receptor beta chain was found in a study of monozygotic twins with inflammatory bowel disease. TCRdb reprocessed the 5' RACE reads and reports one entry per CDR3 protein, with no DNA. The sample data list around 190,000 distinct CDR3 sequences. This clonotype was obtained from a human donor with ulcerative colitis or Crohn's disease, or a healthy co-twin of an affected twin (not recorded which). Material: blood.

The CDR3 sequence: CASSFEGRTEAFF. The rearrangement uses TRBV5-1 and TRBJ1-1. Germline-derived CDR1 and CDR2 are SGHRS and YFSETQ. The CDR3 length is 13 residues.